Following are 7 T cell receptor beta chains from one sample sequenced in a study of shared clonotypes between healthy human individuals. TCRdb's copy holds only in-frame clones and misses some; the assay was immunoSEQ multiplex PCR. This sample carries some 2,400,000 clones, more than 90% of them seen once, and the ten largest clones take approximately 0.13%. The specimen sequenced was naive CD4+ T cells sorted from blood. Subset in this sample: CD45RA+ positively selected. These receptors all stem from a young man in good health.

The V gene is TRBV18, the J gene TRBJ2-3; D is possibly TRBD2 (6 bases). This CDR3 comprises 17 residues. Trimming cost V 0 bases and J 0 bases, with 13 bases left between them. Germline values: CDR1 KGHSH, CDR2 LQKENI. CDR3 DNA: TGTGCCAGCTCACCACCGATCGGGAGTGCCAGCACAGATACGCAGTATTTT. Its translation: CASSPPIGSASTDTQYF.

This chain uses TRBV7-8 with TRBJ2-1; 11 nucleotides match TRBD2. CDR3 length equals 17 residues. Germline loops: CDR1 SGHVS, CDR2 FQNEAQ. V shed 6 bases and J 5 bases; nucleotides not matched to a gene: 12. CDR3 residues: CASRKLPGLADNNEQFF. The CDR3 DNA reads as TGTGCCAGCAGGAAATTACCGGGACTAGCGGACAACAATGAGCAGTTCTTC. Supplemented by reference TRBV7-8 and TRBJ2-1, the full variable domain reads GAGVSQSPRYKVAKRGQDVALRCDPISGHVSLFWYQQALGQGPEFLTYFQNEAQLDKSGLPSDRFFAERPEGSVSTLKIQRTQQEDSAVYLCASRKLPGLADNNEQFFGPGTRLTVL.

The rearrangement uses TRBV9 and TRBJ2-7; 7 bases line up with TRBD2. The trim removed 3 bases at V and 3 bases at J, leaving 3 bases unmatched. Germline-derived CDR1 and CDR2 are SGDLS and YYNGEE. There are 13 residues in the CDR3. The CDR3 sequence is CASSAREGYEQYF. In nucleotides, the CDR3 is TGTGCCAGCAGCGCAAGGGAGGGCTACGAGCAGTACTTC.

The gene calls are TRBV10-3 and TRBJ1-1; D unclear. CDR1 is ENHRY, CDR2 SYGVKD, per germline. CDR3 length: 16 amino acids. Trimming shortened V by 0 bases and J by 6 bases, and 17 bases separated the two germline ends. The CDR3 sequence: CAISESAGLSHAEAFF. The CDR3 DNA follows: TGTGCCATCAGTGAGTCGGCAGGACTGAGTCACGCTGAAGCTTTCTTT.

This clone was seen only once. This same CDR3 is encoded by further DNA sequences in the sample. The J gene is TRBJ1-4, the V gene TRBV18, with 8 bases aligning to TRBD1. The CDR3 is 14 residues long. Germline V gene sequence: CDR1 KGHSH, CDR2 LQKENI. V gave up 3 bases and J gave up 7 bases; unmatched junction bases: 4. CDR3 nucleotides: TGTGCCAGCTCACCCGGACAGGGAAGTGAAAAACTGTTTTTT. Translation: CASSPGQGSEKLFF.

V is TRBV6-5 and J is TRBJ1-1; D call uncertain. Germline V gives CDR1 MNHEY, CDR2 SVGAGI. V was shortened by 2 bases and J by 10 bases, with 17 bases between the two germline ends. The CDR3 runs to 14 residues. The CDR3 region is CASSYRFGGGLAFF. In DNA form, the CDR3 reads TGTGCCAGCAGTTACCGGTTTGGAGGCGGGCTAGCTTTCTTT.

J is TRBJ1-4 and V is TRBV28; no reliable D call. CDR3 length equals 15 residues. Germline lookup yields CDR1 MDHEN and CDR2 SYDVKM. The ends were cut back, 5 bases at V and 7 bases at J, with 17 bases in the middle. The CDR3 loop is CASSGSGKGGEKLFF. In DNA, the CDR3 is TGTGCCAGCAGTGGATCCGGGAAAGGAGGTGAAAAACTGTTTTTT.